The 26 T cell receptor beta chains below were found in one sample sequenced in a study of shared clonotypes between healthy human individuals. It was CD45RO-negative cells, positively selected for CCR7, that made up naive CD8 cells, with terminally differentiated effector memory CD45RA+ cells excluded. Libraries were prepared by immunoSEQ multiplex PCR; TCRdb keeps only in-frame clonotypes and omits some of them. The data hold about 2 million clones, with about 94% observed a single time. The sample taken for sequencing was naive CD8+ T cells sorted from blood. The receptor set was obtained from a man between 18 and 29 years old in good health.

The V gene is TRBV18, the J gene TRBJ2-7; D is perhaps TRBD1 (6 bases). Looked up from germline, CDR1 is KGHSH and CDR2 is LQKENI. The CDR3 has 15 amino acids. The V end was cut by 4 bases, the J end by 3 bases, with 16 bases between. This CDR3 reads CASSQDAGASYEQYF. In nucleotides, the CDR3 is TGTGCCAGCTCACAGGACGCAGGGGCGAGCTACGAGCAGTACTTC.

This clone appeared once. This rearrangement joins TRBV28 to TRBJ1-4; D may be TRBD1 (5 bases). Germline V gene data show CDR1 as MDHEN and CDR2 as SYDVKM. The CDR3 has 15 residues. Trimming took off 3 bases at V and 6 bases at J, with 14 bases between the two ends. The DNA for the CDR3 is TGTGCCAGCAGTTTTGGTCGGGGGATCGATGAAAAACTGTTTTTT. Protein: CASSFGRGIDEKLFF.

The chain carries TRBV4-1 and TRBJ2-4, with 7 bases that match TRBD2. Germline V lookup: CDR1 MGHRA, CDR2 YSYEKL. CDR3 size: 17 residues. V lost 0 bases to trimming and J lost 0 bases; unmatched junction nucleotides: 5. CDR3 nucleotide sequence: TGCGCCAGCAGCCAAGAAGGAGGGACTATAGCCAAAAACATTCAGTACTTC. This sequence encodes CASSQEGGTIAKNIQYF.

The CDR3: CASSPISLGRYSNQPQHF. CDR3 bases: TGTGCCAGCTCACCGATAAGCCTAGGACGCTATAGCAATCAGCCCCAGCATTTT. The chain combines TRBV18 with TRBJ1-5; D unresolved. Germline V CDR1 and CDR2: KGHSH, LQKENI. The CDR3 extends over 18 amino acids. The V end lost 3 bases, the J end lost 0 bases, and 18 bases lay between the germline ends.

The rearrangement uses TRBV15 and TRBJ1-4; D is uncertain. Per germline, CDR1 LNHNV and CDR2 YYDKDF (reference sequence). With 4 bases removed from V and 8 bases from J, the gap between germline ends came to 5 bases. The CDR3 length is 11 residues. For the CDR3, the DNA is TGTGCCACCAGCACGGGGGAAAAACTGTTTTTT. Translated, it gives CATSTGEKLFF.

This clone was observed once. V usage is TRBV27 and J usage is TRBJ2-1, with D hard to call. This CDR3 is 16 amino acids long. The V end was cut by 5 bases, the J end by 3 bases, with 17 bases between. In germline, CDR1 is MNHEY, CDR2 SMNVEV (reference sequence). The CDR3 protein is CASSSATDSLYNEQFF. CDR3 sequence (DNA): TGTGCCAGCAGTAGCGCAACCGACTCCCTCTACAATGAGCAGTTCTTC.

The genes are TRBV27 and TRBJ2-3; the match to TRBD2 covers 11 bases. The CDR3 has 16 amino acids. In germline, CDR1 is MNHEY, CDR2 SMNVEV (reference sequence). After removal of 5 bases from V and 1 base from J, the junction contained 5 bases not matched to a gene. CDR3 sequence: CASSPLAGGRTDTQYF. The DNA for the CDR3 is TGTGCCAGCAGTCCCTTAGCGGGAGGGCGCACAGATACGCAGTATTTT.

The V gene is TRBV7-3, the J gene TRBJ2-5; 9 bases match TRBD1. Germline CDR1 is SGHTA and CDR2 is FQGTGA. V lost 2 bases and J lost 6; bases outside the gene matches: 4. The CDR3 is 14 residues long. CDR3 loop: CASSLGGQGQTQYF. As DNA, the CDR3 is TGTGCCAGCAGCTTAGGCGGACAGGGGCAGACCCAGTACTTC.

The CDR3 sequence is CASSLTGGGGEQYF. The CDR3 DNA reads as TGCGCCAGCAGCTTAACAGGGGGCGGAGGCGAGCAGTACTTC. The chain is built from TRBV5-1 and TRBJ2-7, with 9 nucleotides matching TRBD1. The CDR3 has 14 residues. From germline, CDR1 is SGHRS and CDR2 YFSETQ. The V gene end was trimmed by 2 bases and the J gene end by 6 bases; junction bases not matched to a gene: 6.

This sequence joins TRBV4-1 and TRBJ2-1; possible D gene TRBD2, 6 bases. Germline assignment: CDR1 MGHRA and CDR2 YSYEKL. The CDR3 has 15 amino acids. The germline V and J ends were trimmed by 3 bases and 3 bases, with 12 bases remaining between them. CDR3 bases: TGCGCCAGCAGCCAGAGCGGGTTGTACTACAATGAGCAGTTCTTC. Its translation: CASSQSGLYYNEQFF.

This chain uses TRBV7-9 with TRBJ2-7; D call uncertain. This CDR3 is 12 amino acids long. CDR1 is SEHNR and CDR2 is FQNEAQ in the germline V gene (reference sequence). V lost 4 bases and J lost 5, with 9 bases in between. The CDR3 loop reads CASSSPPHEQYF. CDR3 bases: TGTGCCAGCAGCTCCCCCCCCCACGAGCAGTACTTC.

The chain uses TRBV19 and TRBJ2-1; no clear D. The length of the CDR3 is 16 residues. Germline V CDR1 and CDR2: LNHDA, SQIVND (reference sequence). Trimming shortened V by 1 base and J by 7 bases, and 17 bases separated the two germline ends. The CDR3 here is CASSIGYALGHNEQFF. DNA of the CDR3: TGTGCCAGTAGTATAGGCTACGCGCTGGGTCATAATGAGCAGTTCTTC.

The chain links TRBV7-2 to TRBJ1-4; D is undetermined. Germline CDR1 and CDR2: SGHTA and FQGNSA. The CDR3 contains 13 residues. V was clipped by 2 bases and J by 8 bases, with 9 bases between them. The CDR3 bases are TGTGCCAGCAGCTTAAGGTTCGGAGAAAAACTGTTTTTT. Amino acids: CASSLRFGEKLFF.

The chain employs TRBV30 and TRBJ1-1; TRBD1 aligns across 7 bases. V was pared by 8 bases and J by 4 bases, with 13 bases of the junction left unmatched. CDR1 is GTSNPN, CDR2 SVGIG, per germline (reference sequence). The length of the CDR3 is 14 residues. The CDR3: CAQEETGMGTEAFF. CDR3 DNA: TGTGCCCAGGAGGAGACAGGGATGGGCACTGAAGCTTTCTTT.

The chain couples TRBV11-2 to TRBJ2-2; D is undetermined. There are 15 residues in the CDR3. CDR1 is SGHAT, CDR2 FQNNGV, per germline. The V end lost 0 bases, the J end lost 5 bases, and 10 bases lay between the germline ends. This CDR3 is CASSLDRSLTGELFF. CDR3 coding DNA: TGTGCCAGCAGCTTAGATCGTAGTTTAACCGGGGAGCTGTTTTTT. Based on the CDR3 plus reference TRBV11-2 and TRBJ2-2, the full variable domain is EAGVAQSPRYKIIEKRQSVAFWCNPISGHATLYWYQQILGQGPKLLIQFQNNGVVDDSQLPKDRFSAERLKGVDSTLKIQPAKLEDSAVYLCASSLDRSLTGELFFGEGSRLTVL.

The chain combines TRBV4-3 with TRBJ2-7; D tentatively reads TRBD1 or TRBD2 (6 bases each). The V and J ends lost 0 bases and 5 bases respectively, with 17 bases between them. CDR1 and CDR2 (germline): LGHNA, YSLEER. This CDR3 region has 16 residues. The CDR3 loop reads CASSQDLRERGNEQYF. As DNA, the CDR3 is TGCGCCAGCAGCCAAGATCTTCGGGAGAGGGGGAACGAGCAGTACTTC.

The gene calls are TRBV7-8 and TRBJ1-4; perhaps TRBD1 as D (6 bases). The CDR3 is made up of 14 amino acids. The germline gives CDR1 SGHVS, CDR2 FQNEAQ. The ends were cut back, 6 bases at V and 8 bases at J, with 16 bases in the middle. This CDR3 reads CASRPGEVEEKLFF. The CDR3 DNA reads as TGTGCCAGCAGACCAGGGGAGGTGGAAGAAAAACTGTTTTTT.

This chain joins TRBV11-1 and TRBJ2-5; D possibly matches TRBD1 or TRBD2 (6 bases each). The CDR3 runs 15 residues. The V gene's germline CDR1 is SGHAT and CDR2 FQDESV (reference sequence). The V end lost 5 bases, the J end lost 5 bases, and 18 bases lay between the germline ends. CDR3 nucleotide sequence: TGTGCCAGCAGCATTGCCGGGGGCGATGGGGAGACCCAGTACTTC. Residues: CASSIAGGDGETQYF. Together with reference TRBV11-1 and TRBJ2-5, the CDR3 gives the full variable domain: EAEVAQSPRYKITEKSQAVAFWCDPISGHATLYWYRQILGQGPELLVQFQDESVVDDSQLPKDRFSAERLKGVDSTLKIQPAELGDSAMYLCASSIAGGDGETQYFGPGTRLLVL.

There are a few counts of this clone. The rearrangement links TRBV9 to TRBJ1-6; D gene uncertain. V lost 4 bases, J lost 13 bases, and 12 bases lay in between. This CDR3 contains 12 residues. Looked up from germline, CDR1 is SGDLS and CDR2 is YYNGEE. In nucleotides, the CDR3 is TGTGCCAGCAGCACACTTCTAGGGCCCCTCCACTTT. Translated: CASSTLLGPLHF.

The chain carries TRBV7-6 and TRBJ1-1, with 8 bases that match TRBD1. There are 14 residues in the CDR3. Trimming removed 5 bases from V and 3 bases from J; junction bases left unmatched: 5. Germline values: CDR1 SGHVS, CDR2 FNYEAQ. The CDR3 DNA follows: TGTGCCAGCAGCCCGGACAGGGAGCACACTGAAGCTTTCTTT. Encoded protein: CASSPDREHTEAFF.

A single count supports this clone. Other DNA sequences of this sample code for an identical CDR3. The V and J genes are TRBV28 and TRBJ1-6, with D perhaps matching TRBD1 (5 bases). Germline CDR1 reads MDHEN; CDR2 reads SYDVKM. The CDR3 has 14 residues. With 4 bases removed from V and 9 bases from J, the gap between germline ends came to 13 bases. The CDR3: CASSSGQGFSPLHF. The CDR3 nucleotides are TGTGCCAGCAGTTCGGGGCAGGGCTTTTCACCCCTCCACTTT.

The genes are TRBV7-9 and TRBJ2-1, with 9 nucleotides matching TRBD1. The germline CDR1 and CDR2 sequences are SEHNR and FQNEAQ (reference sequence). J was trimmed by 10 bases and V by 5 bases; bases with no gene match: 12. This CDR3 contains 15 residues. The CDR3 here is CASSLPGQGMSEQFF. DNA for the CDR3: TGTGCCAGCAGCCTCCCGGGACAGGGCATGTCGGAGCAGTTCTTC.

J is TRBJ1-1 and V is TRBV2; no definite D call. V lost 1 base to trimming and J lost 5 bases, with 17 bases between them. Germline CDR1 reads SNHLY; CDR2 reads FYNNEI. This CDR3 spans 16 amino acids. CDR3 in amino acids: CASSEEFADSQTEAFF. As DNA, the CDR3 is TGTGCCAGCAGTGAAGAGTTCGCGGATTCGCAAACTGAAGCTTTCTTT.

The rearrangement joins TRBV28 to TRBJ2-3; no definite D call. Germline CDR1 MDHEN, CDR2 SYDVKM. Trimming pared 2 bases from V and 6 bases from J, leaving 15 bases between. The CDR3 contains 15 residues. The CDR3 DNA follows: TGTGCCAGCAGTTTAGGAGCTGCTCCCTTGGATACGCAGTATTTT. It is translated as CASSLGAAPLDTQYF.

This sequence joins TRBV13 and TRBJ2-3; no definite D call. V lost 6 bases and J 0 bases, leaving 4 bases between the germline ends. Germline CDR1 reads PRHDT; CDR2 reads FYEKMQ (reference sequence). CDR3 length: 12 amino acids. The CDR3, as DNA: TGTGCCAGCAGTATAAGCACAGATACGCAGTATTTT. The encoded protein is CASSISTDTQYF.

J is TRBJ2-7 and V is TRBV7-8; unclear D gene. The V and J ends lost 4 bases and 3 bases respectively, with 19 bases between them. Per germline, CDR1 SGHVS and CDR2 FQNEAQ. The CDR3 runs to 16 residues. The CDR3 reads CASSSSDLSWGYEQYF. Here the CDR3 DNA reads TGTGCCAGCAGCTCCAGCGACCTATCCTGGGGCTACGAGCAGTACTTC.